This TCR beta chain was captured by sequencing in a study of CD8 T cells in ankylosing spondylitis. Findings and caveats of the study: It appeared that ankylosing spondylitis blood was characterized by a TCR beta motif of fewer than ten highly homologous variants.

TCR beta libraries were made by quantitative 5'-RACE with molecular barcodes. TCRdb re-analysed the 5' RACE reads in MiXCR, keeping a single row per CDR3 protein. Of about 90,000 distinct CDR3 sequences listed, roughly 9% are singletons. Details on this clonotype: Its antigen is undetermined.

Germline assignment: CDR1 MNHEY and CDR2 SMNVEV (reference sequence). The CDR3 is 14 residues long. Between the trimmed V and J ends, which lost 9 bases and 1 base, there was a span of 10 bases. The sequence was collected from a male donor with ankylosing spondylitis. The sample was blood, either unsorted or a sorted T cell fraction (not recorded which). The chain has TRBV27 and TRBJ2-6; D possibly matches TRBD1 or TRBD2 (5 bases each). The CDR3 here is CASRDLSGANVLTF. CDR3 sequence (DNA): TGTGCCAGTCGGGACCTTTCTGGGGCCAACGTCCTGACTTTC.